Following are 24 T cell receptor beta chains from one sample sequenced in a study of T-cell reconstitution after alpha-beta-depleted transplantation in children. For TCRbeta, the library was prepared with unique molecular identifiers. TCRdb itself ran the PCR reads through MiXCR, one entry per CDR3 protein. The table has about 360,000 distinct CDR3 sequences, less than 15% seen once. The material sequenced was PBMCs, taken from the stem cell graft. The receptors here all came from a human donor who donated a stem cell graft to a child with Fanconi anemia.

This clonotype has a handful of counts. The chain couples TRBV30 to TRBJ2-7; TRBD1 agrees at 7 bases. The CDR3 has 12 residues. The trim removed 3 bases at V and 4 bases at J, leaving 3 bases unmatched. The germline V gene encodes CDR1 GTSNPN and CDR2 SVGIG (reference sequence). The CDR3 protein is CAWSRDSYEQYF. The CDR3 DNA follows: TGTGCCTGGAGCAGGGACAGTTACGAGCAGTACTTC.

This clonotype was detected ten times or more. This sequence joins TRBV6-6 and TRBJ2-5; D is unclear. CDR1 MNHNY and CDR2 SVGAGI come from the germline V gene (reference sequence). This CDR3 is 13 amino acids long. The V gene lost 0 bases and the J gene lost 5 bases, with 7 bases spanning the gap. The CDR3 nucleotides read TGTGCCAGCAGTTACTCGCTGGGGGAGACCCAGTACTTC. Encoded protein: CASSYSLGETQYF.

CDR3 residues: CASSQAGRDQPQHF. CDR3 bases: TGTGCCAGCAGCCAAGCAGGGAGGGATCAGCCCCAGCATTTT. The chain joins TRBV3-1 to TRBJ1-5; possibly TRBD1 for D (5 bases). The CDR3 is 14 amino acids. Germline loops: CDR1 LGHDT, CDR2 YNNKEL (reference sequence). V lost 1 base, J lost 5 bases, and 9 bases lay in between. Full variable domain (rest looked up from reference TRBV3-1 and TRBJ1-5): DTAVSQTPKYLVTQMGNDKSIKCEQNLGHDTMYWYKQDSKKFLKIMFSYNNKELIINETVPNRFSPKSPDKAHLNLHINSLELGDSAVYFCASSQAGRDQPQHFGDGTRLSIL.

This clonotype appeared many times. The V gene is TRBV21-1, the J gene TRBJ1-1; TRBD1 reflects the table's D call only, with no check against the DNA. TRBV21-1 is tagged as a pseudogene. The CDR3 loop spans 15 amino acids. CDR3 residues: CASSKSRGGGTEAFF. The CDR3 DNA sequence: TGTGCCAGCAGCAAATCCCGGGGCGGGGGCACTGAAGCTTTCTTT.

This clonotype was found many times. The chain joins TRBV3-1 to TRBJ2-1; a possible D gene is TRBD2 (6 bases). The CDR3 covers 14 residues. V lost 3 bases and J 8 bases, leaving 14 bases between the germline ends. Germline-derived CDR1 and CDR2 are LGHDT and YNNKEL (reference sequence). The CDR3 DNA follows: TGTGCCAGCAGCCACAGGGTAGGGGAGGATGAGCAGTTCTTC. It codes for CASSHRVGEDEQFF.

V and J are TRBV6-2 or TRBV6-3 and TRBJ2-1; 7 bases map to TRBD1. CDR3 length: 13 residues. Trimming cost V 6 bases and J 10 bases; bases outside gene matches: 9. The germline CDR1 and CDR2 sequences are MNHEY and SVGEGT. The CDR3 sequence is CASRGTAFWEQFF. In DNA form, the CDR3 reads TGTGCCAGCAGGGGGACAGCCTTTTGGGAGCAGTTCTTC.

This clonotype occurred many times. The chain has TRBV12-3 or TRBV12-4 and TRBJ2-1; D not certain. The V end was cut by 6 bases, the J end by 7 bases, with 7 bases between. The CDR3 covers 11 residues. DNA of the CDR3: TGTGCCAGCAGCCCGTTAAATGAGCAGTTCTTC. Encoded protein: CASSPLNEQFF.

This clonotype has at least ten counts. The V gene is TRBV18, the J gene TRBJ1-5; D unclear. This CDR3 spans 15 amino acids. Germline CDR1 reads KGHSH; CDR2 reads LQKENI. V lost 6 bases, J lost 7 bases, and 19 bases lay in between. The CDR3 loop is CASSPSGRPQQPQHF. The DNA for the CDR3 is TGTGCCAGCTCTCCTAGCGGGCGCCCTCAACAGCCCCAGCATTTT.

This clonotype was counted ten times or more. V usage is TRBV30 and J usage is TRBJ1-2, with D possibly TRBD1 on 5 matching bases. Trimming removed 2 bases at V and 2 bases at J, with 21 bases between. CDR1 and CDR2 (germline): GTSNPN, SVGIG (reference sequence). The CDR3 is 17 residues long. The CDR3, as DNA: TGTGCCTGGAGTAGAATACCCGTTAAGGGGCCCAACTATGGCTACACCTTC. The encoded protein is CAWSRIPVKGPNYGYTF.

This chain connects TRBV5-1 to TRBJ2-1; D may be TRBD2 (5 bases). The CDR3 runs 13 residues. V was shortened by 0 bases and J by 8 bases, with 9 bases between the two germline ends. Looked up from germline, CDR1 is SGHRS and CDR2 is YFSETQ. Here the CDR3 reads CASSLAAGDEQFF. The CDR3 region has the DNA TGCGCCAGCAGCTTGGCAGCCGGGGATGAGCAGTTCTTC.

This sequence joins TRBV20-1 and TRBJ2-3, with 9 bases identical to TRBD1. Germline loops: CDR1 DFQATT, CDR2 SNEGSKA (reference sequence). The CDR3 loop spans 16 amino acids. V trimming: 5 bases; J trimming: 4 bases; junction bases outside the gene matches: 13. The DNA of the CDR3 is TGCAGTGCTCATGACACAGGGGGCGCTCAGCCAGATACGCAGTATTTT. Residues: CSAHDTGGAQPDTQYF.

The rearrangement joins TRBV5-6 to TRBJ2-2; tentative D call: TRBD2 (6 bases). The CDR3 has 17 residues. Germline loops: CDR1 SGHDT, CDR2 YYEEEE. Between the trimmed V and J ends, which lost 4 bases and 0 bases, there was a span of 16 bases. This CDR3 is CASSRITEGANTGELFF. The CDR3 bases are TGTGCCAGCAGCCGAATCACGGAGGGAGCGAACACCGGGGAGCTGTTTTTT.

This clonotype has at least ten counts. The chain uses TRBV9 and TRBJ2-3; 7 positions agree with TRBD2. The CDR3 extends over 15 amino acids. CDR1 is SGDLS and CDR2 is YYNGEE in the germline V gene. The trim removed 0 bases at V and 4 bases at J, leaving 5 bases unmatched. The CDR3 spells CASSVGGGRADTQYF. CDR3 nucleotide sequence: TGTGCCAGCAGCGTAGGCGGGGGACGAGCAGATACGCAGTATTTT.

This clonotype has a handful of counts. V usage is TRBV5-8 and J usage is TRBJ2-7; TRBD1 agrees at 10 bases. In germline, CDR1 is SGHTS, CDR2 YDEGEE. J gave up 4 bases and V 0 bases, and 4 bases lay outside the gene matches. The CDR3 is made up of 15 amino acids. CDR3 sequence (DNA): TGTGCCAGCAGCTTGGATGGGACAGGGGCGTACGAGCAGTACGTC. This codes for CASSLDGTGAYEQYV.

This chain joins TRBV7-2 and TRBJ2-1, with TRBD2 identical over 7 bases. V lost 5 bases to trimming and J lost 4 bases; unmatched junction nucleotides: 8. This CDR3 has 15 residues. Germline V lookup: CDR1 SGHTA, CDR2 FQGNSA. CDR3 DNA: TGTGCCAGCAGCCTGGGGTCTAGCGGATACAATGAGCAGTTCTTC. Amino acids: CASSLGSSGYNEQFF.

This clonotype was observed many times. The rearrangement joins TRBV5-1 to TRBJ2-1; TRBD2 is a possible D gene (6 bases). The V gene lost 3 bases and the J gene lost 2 bases, with 21 bases spanning the gap. Germline CDR1 reads SGHRS; CDR2 reads YFSETQ. The CDR3 length is 18 residues. The CDR3 nucleotides read TGCGCCAGCAGCTGGGGGGAGCGGGCCCAACCCCCCTACAATGAGCAGTTCTTC. Protein sequence: CASSWGERAQPPYNEQFF.

Only a few counts were recorded for this clonotype. The V call is TRBV7-9, the J call TRBJ1-1; D is uncertain. The CDR3 runs 12 residues. CDR1 is SEHNR, CDR2 FQNEAQ, per germline (reference sequence). The V and J ends lost 5 bases and 5 bases respectively, with 9 bases between them. CDR3: CASSPWGTEAFF. The CDR3 bases are TGTGCCAGCAGCCCCTGGGGTACTGAAGCTTTCTTT.

This clonotype was seen many times. The chain has TRBV6-5 and TRBJ1-4, with D hard to call. This CDR3 spans 16 amino acids. Trimming removed 2 bases at V and 3 bases at J, with 13 bases between. The germline CDR1 and CDR2 sequences are MNHEY and SVGAGI. CDR3 bases: TGTGCCAGCAGTTACGGTTCACGGATAGCTAATGAAAAACTGTTTTTT. The encoded protein is CASSYGSRIANEKLFF.

The chain couples TRBV19 to TRBJ2-7, with 8 bases identical to TRBD1. The length of the CDR3 is 15 residues. Looked up from germline, CDR1 is LNHDA and CDR2 is SQIVND (reference sequence). Unmatched junction bases numbered 16, after V lost 8 bases and J lost 7 bases. In DNA form, the CDR3 reads TGTGCCAGTCGGGACAGGAGTCTTACGAGCAGTGAGCAGTACTTC. It encodes CASRDRSLTSSEQYF.

This clonotype was detected a few times. The chain has TRBV19 and TRBJ1-2; D gene ambiguous. Trimming stripped 0 bases from V and 8 bases from J, with 16 bases between. CDR3 length equals 15 residues. Germline-derived CDR1 and CDR2 are LNHDA and SQIVND (reference sequence). The DNA of the CDR3 is TGTGCCAGTAGTATAGATGCTCTTAGATCGTACGGCTACACCTTC. It specifies CASSIDALRSYGYTF. Filled out from reference TRBV19 and TRBJ1-2, the complete variable domain reads DGGITQSPKYLFRKEGQNVTLSCEQNLNHDAMYWYRQDPGQGLRLIYYSQIVNDFQKGDIAEGYSVSREKKESFPLTVTSAQKNPTAFYLCASSIDALRSYGYTFGSGTRLTVV.

V usage is TRBV5-1 and J usage is TRBJ1-1, with TRBD1 identical over 8 bases. The CDR3 has 14 residues. CDR1 is SGHRS and CDR2 is YFSETQ in the germline V gene. Germline trimming cut 4 bases from V and 4 bases from J; bases unmatched to any gene: 6. CDR3 protein: CASSATGDSTEAFF. The CDR3, as DNA: TGCGCCAGCAGCGCGACAGGGGACAGCACTGAAGCTTTCTTT.

This clonotype occurred a few times. V and J are TRBV5-1 and TRBJ2-1; unclear D gene. V was shortened by 1 base and J by 0 bases, with 8 bases between the two germline ends. The CDR3 totals 15 residues. Germline CDR1 is SGHRS and CDR2 is YFSETQ. The CDR3 is CASSLQSPSYNEQFF. CDR3 in DNA: TGCGCCAGCAGCTTGCAGTCGCCCTCCTACAATGAGCAGTTCTTC.

At least ten counts were recorded for this clonotype. V is TRBV11-2 and J is TRBJ2-1; no clear D. This CDR3 spans 13 amino acids. Looked up from germline, CDR1 is SGHAT and CDR2 is FQNNGV. Trimming left V 3 bases short and J 2 bases short, with 5 bases between. CDR3 nucleotide sequence: TGTGCCAGCAGCTTTAACCCCTACAATGAGCAGTTCTTC. Amino acids: CASSFNPYNEQFF.

The chain uses TRBV6-2 or TRBV6-3 and TRBJ1-6; TRBD1 agrees at 7 bases. This CDR3 comprises 12 residues. Losses at the gene ends were 5 bases for V and 9 bases for J; bases not matched to a gene: 1. Germline CDR1 reads MNHEY; CDR2 reads SVGEGT. In DNA form, the CDR3 reads TGTGCCAGCAGTACAGGGGCTTCACCCCTCCACTTT. Translation gives CASSTGASPLHF.